This TCR beta chain was captured in a study of Graves' ophthalmopathy and Graves' hyperthyroidism. This clonotype came up many times. RNA transcripts served as template for amplifying TCR beta CDR3 sequences. HTBI primers served in a first-round RT-PCR, which a second-round multiplex PCR followed. TCRdb reprocessed the multiplex PCR reads via MiXCR and lists one record per CDR3 protein. The table has 650,000 to 900,000 distinct CDR3 sequences, 40% seen once. Germline trimming cut 9 bases from V and 3 bases from J; bases unmatched to any gene: 7. The CDR3 consists of 15 residues. The source is an adult man with Graves' ophthalmopathy. Sequencing used peripheral blood. The chain is built from TRBV12-3 or TRBV12-4 and TRBJ2-6; the match to TRBD1 covers 8 bases. The CDR3 bases are TGTGCCAGTTCCGACAGGGGTGATGGGGCCAACGTCCTGACTTTC. This encodes CASSDRGDGANVLTF.